This T cell receptor (beta chain) was identified in a study of T cell changes during pregnancy in multiple sclerosis (dated by TCRdb to between 2018 and 2020). About the full investigation: The study examined how the T cell repertoire changed over the course of pregnancy in women with multiple sclerosis.

Including the terminal cysteine and phenylalanine, the CDR3 comprises 13 residues. This entry keeps only the CDR3 DNA: 39 bases, framed from base 1. Relative to germline, V is 2 bases shorter and J is 9 bases shorter, with 11 bases between their ends. From the germline V gene, CDR1 is SGHTA and CDR2 is FQGTGA. The library was produced with the immunoSEQ multiplex PCR assay. TCRdb re-hosts the immuneACCESS table, in-frame sequences only. Its copies lack some clones; in the studies checked, an unresolved V gene accounts for under half of them, and the cause for the rest is not known. Present in this sample are 88,000 or so clones, 92% of which were seen just once. Clones ranked in the top ten supply about 3% of the sample. With respect to this clone: The antigen this receptor binds is unknown. No base-level quality is on record; no much larger clone is a single base apart.

The sample in question was peripheral blood, obtained before pregnancy. The clonotype was recovered from a female donor with multiple sclerosis, enrolled in a pregnancy study. Recombination connected TRBV7-3 to TRBJ2-1; the D gene is perhaps TRBD2, on 6 matching bases. The DNA reads TGTGCCAGCAGCTTATTCTCCGGGGGTGAGCAGTTCTTC. This is translated as CASSLFSGGEQFF.